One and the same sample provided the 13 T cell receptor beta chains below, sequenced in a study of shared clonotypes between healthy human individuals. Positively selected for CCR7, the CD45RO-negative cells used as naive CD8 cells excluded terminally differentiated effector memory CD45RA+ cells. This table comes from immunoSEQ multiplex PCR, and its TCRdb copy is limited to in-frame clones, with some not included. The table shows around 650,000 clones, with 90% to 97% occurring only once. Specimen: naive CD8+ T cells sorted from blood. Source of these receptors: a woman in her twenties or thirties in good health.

CDR3 coding DNA: TGTGCCAGCAGCCCAACAACGAACACTGAAGCTTTCTTT. Protein product: CASSPTTNTEAFF. The J gene is TRBJ1-1, the V gene TRBV6-6; D remains ambiguous. This CDR3 is built from 13 residues. V was cut by 6 bases and J by 1 base, with 9 bases left in between. Germline V gene data show CDR1 as MNHNY and CDR2 as SVGAGI (reference sequence).

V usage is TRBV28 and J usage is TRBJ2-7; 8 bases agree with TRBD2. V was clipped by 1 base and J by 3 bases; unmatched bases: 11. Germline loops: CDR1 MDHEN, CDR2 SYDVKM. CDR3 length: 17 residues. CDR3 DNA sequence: TGTGCCAGCAGTTTATTGGGTATCGTAGCGGGGATCTACGAGCAGTACTTC. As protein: CASSLLGIVAGIYEQYF.

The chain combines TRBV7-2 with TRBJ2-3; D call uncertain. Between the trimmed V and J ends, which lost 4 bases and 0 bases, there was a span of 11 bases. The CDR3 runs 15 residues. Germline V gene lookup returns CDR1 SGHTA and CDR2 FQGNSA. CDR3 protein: CASSYSTGSTDTQYF. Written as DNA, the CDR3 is TGTGCCAGCAGCTATTCAACCGGGAGCACAGATACGCAGTATTTT.

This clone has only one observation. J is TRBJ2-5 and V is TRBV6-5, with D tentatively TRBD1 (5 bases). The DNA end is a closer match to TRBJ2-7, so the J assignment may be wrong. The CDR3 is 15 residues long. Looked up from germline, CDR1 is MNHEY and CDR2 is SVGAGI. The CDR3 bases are TGTGCCAGCAGTTACAGTATGCAGGGCGAATACGAGCAGTACTTC. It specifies CASSYSMQGEYEQYF.

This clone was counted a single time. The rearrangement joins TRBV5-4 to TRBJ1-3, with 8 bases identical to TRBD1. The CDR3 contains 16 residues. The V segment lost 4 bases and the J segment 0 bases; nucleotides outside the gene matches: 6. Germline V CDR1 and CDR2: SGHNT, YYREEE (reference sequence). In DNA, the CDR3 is TGTGCCAGCAGCCCAGGGGGCGGACACTCTGGAAACACCATATATTTT. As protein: CASSPGGGHSGNTIYF.

The CDR3 DNA reads TGTGCCAGCAGGTCAGGATCCGAAGCTTTCTTT. This codes for CASRSGSEAFF. The J gene is TRBJ1-1, the V gene TRBV5-4, with no clear D. The CDR3 sequence is 11 residues long. V gave up 5 bases and J gave up 8 bases, with 10 bases separating them. Germline CDR1 and CDR2: SGHNT and YYREEE (reference sequence). The full variable domain, with the rest looked up from reference TRBV5-4 and TRBJ1-1, is ETGVTQSPTHLIKTRGQQVTLRCSSQSGHNTVSWYQQALGQGPQFIFQYYREEENGRGNFPPRFSGLQFPNYSSELNVNALELDDSALYLCASRSGSEAFFGQGTRLTVV.

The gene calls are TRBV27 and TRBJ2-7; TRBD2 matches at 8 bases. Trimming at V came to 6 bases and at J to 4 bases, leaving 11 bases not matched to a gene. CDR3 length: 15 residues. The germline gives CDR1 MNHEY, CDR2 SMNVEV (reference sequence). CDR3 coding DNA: TGTGCCAGCAGCCTTAACGCGGGGGGTCCGTACGAGCAGTACTTC. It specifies CASSLNAGGPYEQYF.

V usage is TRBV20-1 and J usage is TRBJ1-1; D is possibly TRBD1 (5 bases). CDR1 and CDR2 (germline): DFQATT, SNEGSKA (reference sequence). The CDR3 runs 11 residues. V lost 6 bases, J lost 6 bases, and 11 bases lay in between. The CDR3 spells CSAPRGSEAFF. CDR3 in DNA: TGCAGTGCGCCGAGGGGTTCTGAAGCTTTCTTT.

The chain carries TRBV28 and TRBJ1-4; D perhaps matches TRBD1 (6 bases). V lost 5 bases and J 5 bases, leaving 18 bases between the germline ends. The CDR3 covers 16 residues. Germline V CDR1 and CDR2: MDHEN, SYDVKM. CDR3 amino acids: CASSPPRTERNEKLFF. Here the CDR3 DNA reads TGTGCCAGCAGTCCACCCAGGACAGAGCGAAATGAAAAACTGTTTTTT.

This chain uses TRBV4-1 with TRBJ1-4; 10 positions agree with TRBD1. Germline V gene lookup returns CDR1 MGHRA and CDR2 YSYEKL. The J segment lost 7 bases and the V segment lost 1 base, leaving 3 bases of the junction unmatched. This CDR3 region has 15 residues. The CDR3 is CASSQAGTGVEKLFF. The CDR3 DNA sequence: TGCGCCAGCAGCCAAGCCGGGACAGGGGTTGAAAAACTGTTTTTT.

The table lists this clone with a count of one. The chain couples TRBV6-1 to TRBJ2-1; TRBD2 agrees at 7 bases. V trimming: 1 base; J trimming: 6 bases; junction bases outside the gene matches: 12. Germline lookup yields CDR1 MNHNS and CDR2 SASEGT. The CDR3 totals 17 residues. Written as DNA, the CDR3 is TGTGCCAGCAGTGAAGGACTATTACGGCGGGAGTTCAATGAGCAGTTCTTC. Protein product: CASSEGLLRREFNEQFF.

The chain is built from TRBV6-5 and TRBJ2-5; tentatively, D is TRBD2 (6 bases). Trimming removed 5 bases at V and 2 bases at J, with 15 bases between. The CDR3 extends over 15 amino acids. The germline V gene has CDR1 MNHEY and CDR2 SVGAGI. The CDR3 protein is CASSPSGRGQETQYF. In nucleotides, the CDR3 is TGTGCCAGCAGTCCCTCAGGACGGGGGCAAGAGACCCAGTACTTC.

Here the CDR3 DNA reads TGTGCCAGCAGTACCGGGACGCTGAGCAATCAGCCCCAGCATTTT. Translating gives CASSTGTLSNQPQHF. The chain combines TRBV27 with TRBJ1-5, with D possibly being TRBD1 (5 bases). V dropped 5 bases and J dropped 1 base, with 12 bases sitting between them. The CDR3 length is 15 residues. Germline V gene data show CDR1 as MNHEY and CDR2 as SMNVEV (reference sequence).